A single sample gave rise to the 25 T cell receptor beta chains below, sequenced in a study of T cell responses to AZD1222 COVID-19 vaccine (dated by TCRdb to about 2021). Libraries were prepared through the immunoSEQ multiplex PCR assay. TCRdb's version of the immuneACCESS table is confined to in-frame rearrangements and falls short of the full clone set. An unresolved V gene accounts for under half of the shortfall where checked; the remainder is of unknown origin. The sample includes approximately 100,000 clones, with 91% observed a single time. 35% to 50% of the sample is taken by the ten largest. The time point label corresponds to: baseline before first vaccination. Sequences were derived from peripheral blood, sampled on day 0 of AZD1222 vaccination. The receptor source for this set is an adult in good health.

The chain is built from TRBV18 and TRBJ1-4; D is uncertain. The CDR3 has 13 amino acids. The germline V gene has CDR1 KGHSH and CDR2 LQKENI. Trimming cost V 6 bases and J 2 bases, with 7 bases left between them. The CDR3 protein is CASSLGTNEKLFF. The CDR3 coding sequence is TGTGCCAGCTCCCTCGGGACTAATGAAAAACTGTTTTTT.

The chain's CDR3 is CASSFESGANEKLFF. The CDR3 coding sequence is TGTGCCAGCAGTTTTGAGTCAGGGGCTAATGAAAAACTGTTTTTT. V usage is TRBV27 and J usage is TRBJ1-4; perhaps TRBD1 as D (6 bases). V shed 3 bases and J shed 3 bases, with 11 bases lying between them. CDR3 length: 15 amino acids. CDR1 is MNHEY, CDR2 SMNVEV, per germline (reference sequence).

This chain joins TRBV7-9 and TRBJ2-7; D is tentatively TRBD1 or TRBD2 (5 bases each). The V and J ends lost 1 base and 6 bases respectively, with 13 bases between them. Germline V gene sequence: CDR1 SEHNR, CDR2 FQNEAQ (reference sequence). This CDR3 region has 14 residues. The CDR3 loop is CASSLVYGAGEQYF. Here the CDR3 DNA reads TGTGCCAGCAGCTTAGTTTATGGGGCGGGCGAGCAGTACTTC.

The J gene is TRBJ1-1, the V gene TRBV5-1, with TRBD1 identical over 9 bases. From germline, CDR1 is SGHRS and CDR2 YFSETQ. Germline trimming cut 4 bases from V and 5 bases from J; bases unmatched to any gene: 3. The CDR3 totals 13 residues. The CDR3 region is CASSNGQGTEAFF. The CDR3 nucleotides read TGCGCCAGCAGCAACGGACAGGGGACTGAAGCTTTCTTT. Variable domain in full (rest from reference TRBV5-1 and TRBJ1-1): KAGVTQTPRYLIKTRGQQVTLSCSPISGHRSVSWYQQTPGQGLQFLFEYFSETQRNKGNFPGRFSGRQFSNSRSEMNVSTLELGDSALYLCASSNGQGTEAFFGQGTRLTVV.

The rearrangement links TRBV7-3 to TRBJ2-7; 11 positions match TRBD1. The CDR3 totals 15 residues. Losses at the gene ends were 5 bases for V and 3 bases for J; bases not matched to a gene: 6. CDR1 is SGHTA and CDR2 is FQGTGA in the germline V gene. The CDR3 sequence: CASSQSGTGGYEQYF. CDR3 DNA sequence: TGTGCCAGCAGCCAGTCCGGGACAGGGGGCTACGAGCAGTACTTC.

This sequence joins TRBV7-3 and TRBJ2-1, with D possibly being TRBD2 (5 bases). The V end was cut by 2 bases, the J end by 5 bases, with 10 bases between. From germline, CDR1 is SGHTA and CDR2 FQGTGA. This CDR3 contains 14 residues. The chain's CDR3 is CASSLETIHNEQFF. The CDR3 nucleotides read TGTGCCAGCAGCTTAGAGACTATCCACAATGAGCAGTTCTTC.

The rearrangement joins TRBV7-9 to TRBJ1-2; D is ambiguous. V was cut by 3 bases and J by 1 base, with 6 bases left in between. Germline CDR1 reads SEHNR; CDR2 reads FQNEAQ (reference sequence). CDR3 size: 13 residues. CDR3 in DNA: TGTGCCAGCAGCTTGGCACTTAACTATGGCTACACCTTC. Its translation: CASSLALNYGYTF.

The V call is TRBV29-1, the J call TRBJ2-5; D is unresolved. The CDR3 covers 13 residues. Trimming took 2 bases from V and 5 from J, leaving 12 bases between them. The germline gives CDR1 SQVTM, CDR2 ANQGSEA. CDR3 sequence reads: CSVEYERGETQYF. The CDR3 region has the DNA TGCAGCGTTGAATATGAGCGTGGGGAGACCCAGTACTTC.

The rearrangement joins TRBV10-3 to TRBJ2-1; perhaps D is TRBD1 or TRBD2 (5 bases each). V was cut by 0 bases and J by 5 bases, with 17 bases left in between. The CDR3 is 17 residues long. The germline V gene has CDR1 ENHRY and CDR2 SYGVKD. The chain's CDR3 is CAISESFGKQANNEQFF. The CDR3 DNA is TGTGCCATCAGTGAGTCATTCGGGAAACAGGCCAACAATGAGCAGTTCTTC.

The rearrangement joins TRBV2 to TRBJ2-7; D gene ambiguous. V was clipped by 7 bases and J by 2 bases, with 6 bases between them. The length of the CDR3 is 11 residues. Germline V gene sequence: CDR1 SNHLY, CDR2 FYNNEI. CDR3 in DNA: TGTGCCAGCACCACCGCCTACGAGCAGTACTTC. This sequence encodes CASTTAYEQYF.

The V call is TRBV6-5, the J call TRBJ2-7, with TRBD1 matching over 7 bases. CDR1 MNHEY and CDR2 SVGAGI come from the germline V gene. The junction had 6 bases not matched to a gene; V was cut back by 6 bases and J by 1 base. This CDR3 has 14 amino acids. The CDR3 sequence: CASRLSGQSYEQYF. CDR3 sequence (DNA): TGTGCCAGCAGACTATCGGGACAGTCCTACGAGCAGTACTTC.

This rearrangement joins TRBV11-2 to TRBJ2-1; 9 nucleotides agree with TRBD2. The V gene's germline CDR1 is SGHAT and CDR2 FQNNGV. V was clipped by 1 base and J by 4 bases; unmatched bases: 8. The CDR3 is made up of 17 amino acids. CDR3 in DNA: TGTGCCAGCAGCTTAGGTTCGGGGCGGGAGGGATACAATGAGCAGTTCTTC. It encodes CASSLGSGREGYNEQFF. Combining the CDR3 with reference TRBV11-2 and TRBJ2-1 gives the whole variable domain EAGVAQSPRYKIIEKRQSVAFWCNPISGHATLYWYQQILGQGPKLLIQFQNNGVVDDSQLPKDRFSAERLKGVDSTLKIQPAKLEDSAVYLCASSLGSGREGYNEQFFGPGTRLTVL.

This chain connects TRBV4-1 to TRBJ1-3; D gene uncertain. Trimming stripped 5 bases from V and 6 bases from J, with 20 bases between. Germline CDR1 reads MGHRA; CDR2 reads YSYEKL. This CDR3 has 16 residues. The CDR3 DNA reads as TGCGCCAGCAGCGCCAGTGGGGTCGGCGGAGTAAACACCATATATTTT. Its translation is CASSASGVGGVNTIYF.

The chain carries TRBV19 and TRBJ1-5; 7 bases are a match to TRBD1. Germline V CDR1 and CDR2: LNHDA, SQIVND (reference sequence). The V and J ends lost 6 bases and 0 bases, in that order; junction bases with no gene match: 5. This CDR3 spans 15 amino acids. CDR3 coding DNA: TGTGCCAGTAGGGTTGGACAGGATAGCAATCAGCCCCAGCATTTT. Translating gives CASRVGQDSNQPQHF.

The chain carries TRBV27 and TRBJ2-7; D not resolved. The germline V and J ends were trimmed by 6 bases and 0 bases, with 9 bases remaining between them. CDR3 size: 13 residues. The germline gives CDR1 MNHEY, CDR2 SMNVEV (reference sequence). CDR3 sequence reads: CASRGPDSYEQYF. The CDR3 nucleotides read TGTGCCAGCAGAGGGCCTGACTCCTACGAGCAGTACTTC.

This clone showed up just a few times. The V and J genes are TRBV5-1 and TRBJ1-4; the D is unclear. The CDR3 runs 13 residues. The germline CDR1 and CDR2 sequences are SGHRS and YFSETQ. V lost 5 bases, J lost 1 base, and 6 bases lay in between. CDR3 nucleotides: TGCGCCAGCAGAGACGGAACTAATGAAAAACTGTTTTTT. It specifies CASRDGTNEKLFF.

This chain connects TRBV5-1 to TRBJ2-3; TRBD2 aligns across 9 bases. The germline V gene has CDR1 SGHRS and CDR2 YFSETQ. CDR3 length: 14 residues. V was pared by 4 bases and J by 1 base, with 1 base of the junction left unmatched. The chain's CDR3 is CASSGGRGTDTQYF. The CDR3 DNA reads as TGCGCCAGCAGCGGCGGGAGGGGCACAGATACGCAGTATTTT.

This chain links TRBV18 with TRBJ2-5; D remains unclear. CDR3 length equals 11 residues. The V gene's germline CDR1 is KGHSH and CDR2 LQKENI. V was clipped by 5 bases and J by 2 bases, with 3 bases between them. The CDR3, as DNA: TGTGCCAGCTCAACTCAAGAGACCCAGTACTTC. This codes for CASSTQETQYF. The whole variable domain, filled in from reference TRBV18 and TRBJ2-5, reads NAGVMQNPRHLVRRRGQEARLRCSPMKGHSHVYWYRQLPEEGLKFMVYLQKENIIDESGMPKERFSAEFPKEGPSILRIQQVVRGDSAAYFCASSTQETQYFGPGTRLLVL.

The chain links TRBV7-9 to TRBJ1-3; TRBD1 is a possible D gene (5 bases). Germline-derived CDR1 and CDR2 are SEHNR and FQNEAQ (reference sequence). V was pared by 5 bases and J by 3 bases, with 17 bases between. This CDR3 is 16 amino acids long. The CDR3 nucleotides read TGTGCCAGCAGCGATGGATCGGGGGGGGTTGGAAACACCATATATTTT. This gives the protein CASSDGSGGVGNTIYF.

The J gene is TRBJ2-5, the V gene TRBV6-2 or TRBV6-3; D is undetermined. The V gene's germline CDR1 is MNHEY and CDR2 SVGEGT. Trimming cost V 1 base and J 2 bases, with 11 bases left between them. This CDR3 comprises 15 residues. The CDR3 DNA is TGTGCCAGCAGTTACTATGCGGTAGGGCAAGAGACCCAGTACTTC. Protein: CASSYYAVGQETQYF.

J is TRBJ2-1 and V is TRBV19, with 8 bases fitting TRBD2. The CDR3 contains 16 residues. From germline, CDR1 is LNHDA and CDR2 SQIVND (reference sequence). Germline trimming cut 6 bases from V and 4 bases from J; bases unmatched to any gene: 11. The chain's CDR3 is CASSKAGTRTYNEQFF. The CDR3 nucleotides read TGTGCCAGTAGCAAAGCAGGGACTAGAACATACAATGAGCAGTTCTTC. Based on the CDR3 plus reference TRBV19 and TRBJ2-1, the full variable domain is DGGITQSPKYLFRKEGQNVTLSCEQNLNHDAMYWYRQDPGQGLRLIYYSQIVNDFQKGDIAEGYSVSREKKESFPLTVTSAQKNPTAFYLCASSKAGTRTYNEQFFGPGTRLTVL.

Only a few counts were recorded for this clone. The chain combines TRBV5-1 with TRBJ2-3; D may be TRBD1 (5 bases). Looked up from germline, CDR1 is SGHRS and CDR2 is YFSETQ. This CDR3 has 14 residues. V was shortened by 2 bases and J by 4 bases, with 11 bases between the two germline ends. CDR3 in amino acids: CASSFQGTSDTQYF. The CDR3 DNA follows: TGCGCCAGCAGCTTCCAGGGAACGTCAGATACGCAGTATTTT.

V usage is TRBV7-9 and J usage is TRBJ1-4; D may be TRBD1 (6 bases). The CDR3 loop spans 15 amino acids. CDR1 is SEHNR and CDR2 is FQNEAQ in the germline V gene (reference sequence). The germline V and J ends were trimmed by 6 bases and 0 bases, with 11 bases remaining between them. The CDR3 DNA follows: TGTGCCAGCAGTTTCACAGGGACAACTAATGAAAAACTGTTTTTT. It codes for CASSFTGTTNEKLFF.

A note on this clone: This sample includes further DNA sequences coding for the same CDR3. The CDR3, as DNA: TGTGCCAGTCGCGGAGGACTAGGGGGCTACACCTTC. This translates into CASRGGLGGYTF. V is TRBV28 and J is TRBJ1-2, with D uncertain. V dropped 9 bases and J dropped 8 bases, with 16 bases sitting between them. Germline-derived CDR1 and CDR2 are MDHEN and SYDVKM. The CDR3 spans 12 residues.

The chain is built from TRBV28 and TRBJ2-1; perhaps TRBD2 as D (6 bases). The CDR3 sequence is 14 residues long. V lost 2 bases and J lost 4, with 9 bases in between. From germline, CDR1 is MDHEN and CDR2 SYDVKM. This chain's CDR3 is CASSLRDWYNEQFF. The CDR3 DNA reads as TGTGCCAGCAGTTTACGGGACTGGTACAATGAGCAGTTCTTC. The full variable domain, with the rest looked up from reference TRBV28 and TRBJ2-1, is DVKVTQSSRYLVKRTGEKVFLECVQDMDHENMFWYRQDPGLGLRLIYFSYDVKMKEKGDIPEGYSVSREKKERFSLILESASTNQTSMYLCASSLRDWYNEQFFGPGTRLTVL.